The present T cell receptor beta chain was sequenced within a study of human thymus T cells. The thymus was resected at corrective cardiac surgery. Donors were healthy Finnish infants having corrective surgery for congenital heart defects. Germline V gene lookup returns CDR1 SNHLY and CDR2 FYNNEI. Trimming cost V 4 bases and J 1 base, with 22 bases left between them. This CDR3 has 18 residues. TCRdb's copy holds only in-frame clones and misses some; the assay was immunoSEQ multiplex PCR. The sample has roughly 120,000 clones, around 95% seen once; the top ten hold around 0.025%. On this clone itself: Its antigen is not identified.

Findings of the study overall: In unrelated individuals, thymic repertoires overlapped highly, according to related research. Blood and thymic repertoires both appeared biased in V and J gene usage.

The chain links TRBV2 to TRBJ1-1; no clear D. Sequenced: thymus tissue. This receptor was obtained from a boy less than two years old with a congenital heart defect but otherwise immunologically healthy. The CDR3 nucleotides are TGTGCCAGCAGTGTCCCCAAAAAGTACCTCTCGAAGAACACTGAAGCTTTCTTT. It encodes CASSVPKKYLSKNTEAFF.